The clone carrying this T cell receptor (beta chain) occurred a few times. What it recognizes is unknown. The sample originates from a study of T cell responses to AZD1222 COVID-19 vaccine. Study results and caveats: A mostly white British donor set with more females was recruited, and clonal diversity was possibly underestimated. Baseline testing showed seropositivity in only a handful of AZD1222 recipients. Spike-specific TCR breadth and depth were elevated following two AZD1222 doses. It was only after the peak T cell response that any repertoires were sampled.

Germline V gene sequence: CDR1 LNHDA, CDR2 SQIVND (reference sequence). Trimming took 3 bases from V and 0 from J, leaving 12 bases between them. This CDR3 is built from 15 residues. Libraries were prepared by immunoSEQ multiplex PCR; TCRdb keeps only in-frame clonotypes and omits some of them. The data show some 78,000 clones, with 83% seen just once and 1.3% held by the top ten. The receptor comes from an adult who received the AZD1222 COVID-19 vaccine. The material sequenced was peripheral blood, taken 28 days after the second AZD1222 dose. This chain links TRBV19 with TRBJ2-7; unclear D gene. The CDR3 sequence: CASSITWPSSYEQYF. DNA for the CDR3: TGTGCCAGTAGTATCACTTGGCCGAGCTCCTACGAGCAGTACTTC.